The rows below give T cell receptor beta chains drawn from one sample of a study of control samples from healthy donors and cancer patients. Using immunoSEQ multiplex PCR, the repertoire was profiled, and TCRdb retains in-frame clones only, with some absent. The sample has 150,000 to 200,000 clones, over 85% seen once; the top ten hold 8.5%. Sequencing was carried out using blood. These receptors all come from a woman between 40 and 50 years old in good health. The CDR3 runs from the conserved cysteine through the conserved F or W. The D gene is left open where the match is weak. The size field is filled for only some rows; it gives once, few, many or a size class.

j_call: TRBJ2-1; d_call: TRBD2; v_call: TRBV7-2; clone_size: -; cdr3_aa: CASSLMAGEIGFEQFF; cdr3_nt: TGTGCCAGCAGCTTAATGGCGGGAGAGATTGGTTTTGAGCAGTTCTTC
j_call: TRBJ1-4; d_call: -; v_call: TRBV7-8; clone_size: -; cdr3_aa: CASSTETLYLREKLFF; cdr3_nt: TGTGCCAGCAGCACCGAGACCCTTTACCTTAGGGAAAAACTGTTTTTT
j_call: TRBJ2-3; d_call: -; v_call: TRBV9; clone_size: -; cdr3_aa: CASSTWTDTQYF; cdr3_nt: TGTGCCAGCAGCACGTGGACTGATACGCAGTATTTT
j_call: TRBJ2-1; d_call: -; v_call: TRBV18; clone_size: -; cdr3_aa: CASSTRQDNEQFF; cdr3_nt: TGTGCCAGCTCAACAAGACAGGACAATGAGCAGTTCTTC
j_call: TRBJ2-3; d_call: TRBD2; v_call: TRBV11-2; clone_size: -; cdr3_aa: CASSLDQIAGAADTQYF; cdr3_nt: TGTGCCAGCAGCTTAGATCAAATCGCGGGAGCTGCCGATACGCAGTATTTT
j_call: TRBJ1-2; d_call: -; v_call: TRBV7-2; clone_size: -; cdr3_aa: CASSPGTTHRYGYTF; cdr3_nt: TGTGCCAGCAGCCCAGGGACGACCCATCGCTATGGCTACACCTTC
j_call: TRBJ1-6; d_call: -; v_call: TRBV6-1; clone_size: few; cdr3_aa: CASSDAGPSWPLHF; cdr3_nt: TGTGCCAGCAGTGACGCCGGACCGTCATGGCCCCTCCACTTT
j_call: TRBJ1-4; d_call: -; v_call: TRBV27; clone_size: -; cdr3_aa: CASSSRSGWGEKLFF; cdr3_nt: TGTGCCAGCAGTTCCCGCTCTGGTTGGGGTGAAAAACTGTTTTTT
j_call: TRBJ2-6; d_call: -; v_call: TRBV4-1; clone_size: -; cdr3_aa: CASSQDGAAGANVLTF; cdr3_nt: TGCGCCAGCAGCCAAGACGGAGCAGCGGGGGCCAACGTCCTGACTTTC
j_call: TRBJ1-5; d_call: -; v_call: TRBV28; clone_size: -; cdr3_aa: CASTPGRNQPQHF; cdr3_nt: TGTGCCAGCACCCCGGGACGGAATCAGCCCCAGCATTTT
j_call: TRBJ1-2; d_call: -; v_call: TRBV29-1; clone_size: -; cdr3_aa: CSAEVRSGYTF; cdr3_nt: TGCAGCGCCGAAGTCAGGTCTGGCTACACCTTC
j_call: TRBJ2-5; d_call: -; v_call: TRBV30; clone_size: -; cdr3_aa: CALQSHEKGTQYF; cdr3_nt: TGTGCCCTCCAATCCCACGAAAAAGGGACCCAGTACTTC
j_call: TRBJ1-1; d_call: -; v_call: TRBV19; clone_size: -; cdr3_aa: CASSMGRNTEAFF; cdr3_nt: TGTGCCAGTAGTATGGGTCGGAACACTGAAGCTTTCTTT
j_call: TRBJ1-2; d_call: -; v_call: TRBV7-2; clone_size: -; cdr3_aa: CASSRAMDYGYTF; cdr3_nt: TGTGCCAGCAGCCGGGCCATGGACTATGGCTACACCTTC
j_call: TRBJ2-1; d_call: -; v_call: TRBV29-1; clone_size: -; cdr3_aa: CSVGIGEDEQFF; cdr3_nt: TGCAGCGTTGGAATCGGGGAGGATGAGCAGTTCTTC
j_call: TRBJ2-1; d_call: -; v_call: TRBV9; clone_size: -; cdr3_aa: CASSVSGERYNEQFF; cdr3_nt: TGTGCCAGCAGCGTATCGGGGGAGAGGTACAATGAGCAGTTCTTC
j_call: TRBJ1-4; d_call: -; v_call: TRBV5-1; clone_size: -; cdr3_aa: CASSGHSEKLFF; cdr3_nt: TGCGCCAGCAGCGGACACAGTGAAAAACTGTTTTTT
j_call: TRBJ2-7; d_call: TRBD1; v_call: TRBV2; clone_size: -; cdr3_aa: CASSEQPGGRYEQYF; cdr3_nt: TGTGCCAGCAGTGAACAGCCAGGGGGCCGCTACGAGCAGTACTTC
j_call: TRBJ1-5; d_call: -; v_call: TRBV21-1; clone_size: -; cdr3_aa: CASSKPETGGESNQPQHF; cdr3_nt: TGTGCCAGCAGCAAACCCGAAACCGGGGGAGAAAGCAATCAGCCCCAGCATTTT
j_call: TRBJ1-2; d_call: TRBD1; v_call: TRBV9; clone_size: -; cdr3_aa: CASSALTGGDYGYTF; cdr3_nt: TGTGCCAGCAGCGCGCTGACAGGGGGCGACTATGGCTACACCTTC
j_call: TRBJ2-5; d_call: TRBD2; v_call: TRBV5-4; clone_size: -; cdr3_aa: CASSLASGGVQETQYF; cdr3_nt: TGTGCCAGCAGCTTGGCATCGGGGGGGGTGCAAGAGACCCAGTACTTC
j_call: TRBJ2-5; d_call: -; v_call: TRBV4-2; clone_size: -; cdr3_aa: CASSQDRGTQYF; cdr3_nt: TGTGCCAGCAGCCAAGATCGTGGGACGCAGTACTTC
j_call: TRBJ1-1; d_call: TRBD1; v_call: TRBV3-1/TRBV3-2; clone_size: -; cdr3_aa: CASSGTGVNTEAFF; cdr3_nt: TGTGCCAGCAGCGGGACAGGGGTAAACACTGAAGCTTTCTTT
j_call: TRBJ1-2; d_call: -; v_call: TRBV7-9; clone_size: -; cdr3_aa: CASGRQGLGVDGYTF; cdr3_nt: TGTGCCAGCGGGAGGCAGGGTCTAGGGGTTGATGGCTACACCTTC
j_call: TRBJ1-2; d_call: TRBD1; v_call: TRBV4-3; clone_size: once; cdr3_aa: CASSPQGDYGYTF; cdr3_nt: TGCGCCAGCAGCCCGCAGGGGGACTATGGCTACACCTTC
j_call: TRBJ2-2; d_call: TRBD1; v_call: TRBV2; clone_size: -; cdr3_aa: CASSGQGGSGELFF; cdr3_nt: TGTGCCAGCAGTGGACAGGGCGGCTCCGGGGAGCTGTTTTTT
j_call: TRBJ2-7; d_call: -; v_call: TRBV18; clone_size: -; cdr3_aa: CASSPSFGAYEQYF; cdr3_nt: TGTGCCAGCTCACCTTCGTTCGGGGCCTACGAGCAGTACTTC
j_call: TRBJ1-5; d_call: -; v_call: TRBV7-9; clone_size: -; cdr3_aa: CASSQGSNQPQHF; cdr3_nt: TGTGCCAGCAGCCAGGGTAGCAATCAGCCCCAGCATTTT
j_call: TRBJ2-5; d_call: TRBD2; v_call: TRBV29-1; clone_size: once; cdr3_aa: CSVLGLAGEISAQETQYF; cdr3_nt: TGCAGCGTTTTAGGACTAGCGGGAGAGATATCGGCCCAAGAGACCCAGTACTTC
j_call: TRBJ2-2; d_call: -; v_call: TRBV5-1; clone_size: -; cdr3_aa: CASSLKLGNTGELFF; cdr3_nt: TGCGCCAGCAGCTTGAAGTTGGGTAACACCGGGGAGCTGTTTTTT
j_call: TRBJ1-1; d_call: TRBD1; v_call: TRBV5-4; clone_size: -; cdr3_aa: CASSRPGQGASAFF; cdr3_nt: TGTGCCAGCAGTCGACCGGGACAGGGGGCATCAGCTTTCTTT
j_call: TRBJ1-1; d_call: -; v_call: TRBV18; clone_size: -; cdr3_aa: CASSPRSTGRMNTEAFF; cdr3_nt: TGTGCCAGCTCACCACGTAGTACAGGGAGAATGAACACTGAAGCTTTCTTT
j_call: TRBJ2-3; d_call: -; v_call: TRBV4-1; clone_size: -; cdr3_aa: CASSLGGSRPDTQYF; cdr3_nt: TGCGCCAGCAGCCTCGGAGGCAGCAGGCCAGATACGCAGTATTTT
j_call: TRBJ1-2; d_call: -; v_call: TRBV19; clone_size: -; cdr3_aa: CASSSLTLNYGYTF; cdr3_nt: TGTGCCAGTAGTTCCCTAACCTTAAACTATGGCTACACCTTC
j_call: TRBJ1-2; d_call: -; v_call: TRBV27; clone_size: -; cdr3_aa: CASSSQGGIRGYTF; cdr3_nt: TGTGCCAGCAGTTCGCAGGGAGGAATCCGTGGCTACACCTTC
j_call: TRBJ1-1; d_call: -; v_call: TRBV5-1; clone_size: -; cdr3_aa: CASSSNNDPTVLNTEAFF; cdr3_nt: TGCGCCAGCAGCTCCAACAACGACCCGACAGTTTTGAACACTGAAGCTTTCTTT
j_call: TRBJ1-1; d_call: -; v_call: TRBV7-9; clone_size: once; cdr3_aa: CASSSAQGNTEAFF; cdr3_nt: TGTGCCAGCAGCAGTGCTCAGGGGAACACTGAAGCTTTCTTT
j_call: TRBJ1-2; d_call: -; v_call: TRBV11-2; clone_size: once; cdr3_aa: CASSTNGGYYGYTF; cdr3_nt: TGTGCCAGCAGCACCAATGGCGGCTACTATGGCTACACCTTC
j_call: TRBJ1-1; d_call: -; v_call: TRBV28; clone_size: -; cdr3_aa: CASSVTGHRNTEAFF; cdr3_nt: TGTGCCAGCAGTGTTACGGGACACAGGAACACTGAAGCTTTCTTT
j_call: TRBJ1-1; d_call: TRBD1; v_call: TRBV5-4; clone_size: -; cdr3_aa: CASSRTGGKVAFF; cdr3_nt: TGTGCCAGCAGCCGTACAGGGGGTAAAGTGGCTTTCTTT
j_call: TRBJ2-1; d_call: -; v_call: TRBV6-2/TRBV6-3; clone_size: -; cdr3_aa: CASSYSSTYNEQFF; cdr3_nt: TGTGCCAGCAGTTACTCTTCGACCTACAATGAGCAGTTCTTC
j_call: TRBJ1-5; d_call: TRBD1; v_call: TRBV7-2; clone_size: -; cdr3_aa: CASSWGQGYNQPQHF; cdr3_nt: TGTGCCAGCAGCTGGGGACAGGGGTACAATCAGCCCCAGCATTTT
j_call: TRBJ2-1; d_call: -; v_call: TRBV5-1; clone_size: -; cdr3_aa: CASSLNRDYNEQFF; cdr3_nt: TGCGCCAGCAGCTTGAACAGGGACTACAATGAGCAGTTCTTC
j_call: TRBJ2-3; d_call: TRBD2; v_call: TRBV7-8; clone_size: -; cdr3_aa: CASSPRTSGGMGTQYF; cdr3_nt: TGTGCCAGCAGCCCCCGGACTAGCGGGGGGATGGGAACGCAGTATTTT
j_call: TRBJ1-5; d_call: -; v_call: TRBV6-2/TRBV6-3; clone_size: -; cdr3_aa: CASSYGGQPQHF; cdr3_nt: TGTGCCAGCAGTTACGGGGGTCAGCCCCAGCATTTT
j_call: TRBJ1-5; d_call: -; v_call: TRBV5-8; clone_size: few; cdr3_aa: CASSGRVQPQHF; cdr3_nt: TGTGCCAGCAGCGGCAGGGTTCAGCCCCAGCATTTT
j_call: TRBJ1-2; d_call: -; v_call: TRBV4-1; clone_size: -; cdr3_aa: CASSQDLGANGYTF; cdr3_nt: TGCGCCAGCAGCCAAGATTTGGGGGCGAATGGCTACACCTTC
j_call: TRBJ2-5; d_call: -; v_call: TRBV4-3; clone_size: -; cdr3_aa: CASSLGFGPDYQETQYF; cdr3_nt: TGCGCCAGCAGCCTCGGGTTTGGACCGGACTACCAAGAGACCCAGTACTTC
j_call: TRBJ2-7; d_call: TRBD1; v_call: TRBV19; clone_size: -; cdr3_aa: CASSTTRTGWNEQYF; cdr3_nt: TGTGCCAGTAGTACCACCCGGACAGGATGGAACGAGCAGTACTTC
j_call: TRBJ1-2; d_call: -; v_call: TRBV5-1; clone_size: once; cdr3_aa: CASSGTSGTNGYTF; cdr3_nt: TGCGCCAGCAGCGGGACCTCAGGTACTAATGGCTACACCTTC
j_call: TRBJ2-1; d_call: -; v_call: TRBV10-3; clone_size: -; cdr3_aa: CAISEDNNEQFF; cdr3_nt: TGTGCCATCAGTGAGGACAACAATGAGCAGTTCTTC
j_call: TRBJ1-2; d_call: -; v_call: TRBV19; clone_size: -; cdr3_aa: CASSIVGVTGYTF; cdr3_nt: TGTGCCAGTAGTATAGTGGGTGTTACAGGCTACACCTTC
j_call: TRBJ1-6; d_call: -; v_call: TRBV20-1; clone_size: -; cdr3_aa: CSASRPGTANSPLHF; cdr3_nt: TGCAGTGCTAGTCGACCTGGGACGGCAAATTCACCCCTCCACTTT
j_call: TRBJ1-1; d_call: TRBD1; v_call: TRBV29-1; clone_size: -; cdr3_aa: CSVDYRGPTF; cdr3_nt: TGCAGCGTTGACTACAGGGGGCCCACCTTT
j_call: TRBJ2-5; d_call: -; v_call: TRBV14; clone_size: -; cdr3_aa: CASSQDLFRDRGETQYF; cdr3_nt: TGTGCCAGCAGCCAAGATCTATTTCGGGACCGTGGGGAGACCCAGTACTTC